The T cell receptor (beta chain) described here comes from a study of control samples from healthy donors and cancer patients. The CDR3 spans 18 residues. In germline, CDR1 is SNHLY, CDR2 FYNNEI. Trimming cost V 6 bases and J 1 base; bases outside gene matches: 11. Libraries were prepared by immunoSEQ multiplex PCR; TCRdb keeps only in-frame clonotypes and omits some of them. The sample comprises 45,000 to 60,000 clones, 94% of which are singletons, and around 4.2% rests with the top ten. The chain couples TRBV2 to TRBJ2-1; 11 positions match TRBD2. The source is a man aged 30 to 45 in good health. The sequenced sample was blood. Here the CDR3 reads CASRERGTSGRSYNEQFF. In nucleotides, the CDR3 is TGTGCCAGCAGGGAAAGGGGGACTAGCGGACGTTCCTACAATGAGCAGTTCTTC.